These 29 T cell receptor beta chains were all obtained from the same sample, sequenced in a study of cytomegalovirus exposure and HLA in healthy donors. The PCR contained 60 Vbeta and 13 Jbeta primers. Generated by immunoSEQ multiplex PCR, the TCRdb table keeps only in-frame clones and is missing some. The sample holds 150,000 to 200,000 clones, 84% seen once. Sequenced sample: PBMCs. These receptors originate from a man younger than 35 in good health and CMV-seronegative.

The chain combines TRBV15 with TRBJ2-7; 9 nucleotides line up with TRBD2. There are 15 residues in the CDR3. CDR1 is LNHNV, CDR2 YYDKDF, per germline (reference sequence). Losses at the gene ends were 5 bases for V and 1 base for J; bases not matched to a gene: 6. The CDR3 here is CATSPAGGYSYEQYF. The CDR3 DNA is TGTGCCACCAGCCCGGCGGGGGGGTATTCCTACGAGCAGTACTTC. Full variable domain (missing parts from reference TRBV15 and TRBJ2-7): DAMVIQNPRYQVTQFGKPVTLSCSQTLNHNVMYWYQQKSSQAPKLLFHYYDKDFNNEADTPDNFQSRRPNTSFCFLDIRSPGLGDTAMYLCATSPAGGYSYEQYFGPGTRLTVT.

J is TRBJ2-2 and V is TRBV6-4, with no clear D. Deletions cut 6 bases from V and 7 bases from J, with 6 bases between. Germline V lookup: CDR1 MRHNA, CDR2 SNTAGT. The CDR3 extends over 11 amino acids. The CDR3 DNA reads TGTGCCAGCAGAGAGAACGGGGAGCTGTTTTTT. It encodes CASRENGELFF.

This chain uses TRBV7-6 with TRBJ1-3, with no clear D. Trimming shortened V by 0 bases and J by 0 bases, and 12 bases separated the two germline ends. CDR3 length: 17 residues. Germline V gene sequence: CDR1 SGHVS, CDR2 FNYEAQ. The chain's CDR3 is CASSLAPSLISGNTIYF. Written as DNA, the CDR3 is TGTGCCAGCAGCTTAGCGCCCAGTCTTATCTCTGGAAACACCATATATTTT. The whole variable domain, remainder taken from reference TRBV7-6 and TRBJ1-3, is GAGVSQSPRYKVTKRGQDVALRCDPISGHVSLYWYRQALGQGPEFLTYFNYEAQQDKSGLPNDRFSAERPEGSISTLTIQRTEQRDSAMYRCASSLAPSLISGNTIYFGEGSWLTVV.

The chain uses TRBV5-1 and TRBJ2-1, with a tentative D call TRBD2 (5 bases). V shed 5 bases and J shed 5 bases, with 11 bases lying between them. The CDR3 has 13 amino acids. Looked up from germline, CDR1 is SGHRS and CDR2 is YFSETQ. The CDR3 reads CASRGSLDNEQFF. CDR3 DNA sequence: TGCGCCAGCAGGGGGAGTCTAGACAATGAGCAGTTCTTC.

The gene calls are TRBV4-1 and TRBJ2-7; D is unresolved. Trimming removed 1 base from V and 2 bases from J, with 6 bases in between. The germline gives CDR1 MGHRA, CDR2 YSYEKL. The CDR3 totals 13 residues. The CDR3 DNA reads TGCGCCAGCAGCCAAGTTGTAACCTACGAGCAGTACTTC. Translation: CASSQVVTYEQYF.

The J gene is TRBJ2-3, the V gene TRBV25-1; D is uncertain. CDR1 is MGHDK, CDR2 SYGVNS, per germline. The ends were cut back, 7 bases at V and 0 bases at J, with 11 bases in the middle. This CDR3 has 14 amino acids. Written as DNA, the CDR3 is TGTGCCAGCAAATCCTGGCCTAGCACAGATACGCAGTATTTT. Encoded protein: CASKSWPSTDTQYF.

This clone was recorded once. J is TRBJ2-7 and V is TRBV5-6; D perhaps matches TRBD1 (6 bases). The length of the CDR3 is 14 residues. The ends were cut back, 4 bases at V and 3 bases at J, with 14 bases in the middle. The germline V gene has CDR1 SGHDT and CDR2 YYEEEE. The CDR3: CASSLYRVYYEQYF. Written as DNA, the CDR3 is TGTGCCAGCAGCCTGTACAGGGTTTACTACGAGCAGTACTTC. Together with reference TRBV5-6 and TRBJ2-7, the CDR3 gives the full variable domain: DAGVTQSPTHLIKTRGQQVTLRCSPKSGHDTVSWYQQALGQGPQFIFQYYEEEERQRGNFPDRFSGHQFPNYSSELNVNALLLGDSALYLCASSLYRVYYEQYFGPGTRLTVT.

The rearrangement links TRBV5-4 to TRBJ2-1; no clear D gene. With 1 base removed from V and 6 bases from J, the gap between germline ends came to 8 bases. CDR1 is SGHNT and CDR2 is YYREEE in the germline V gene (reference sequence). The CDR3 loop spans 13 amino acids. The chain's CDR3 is CASSLSPINEQFF. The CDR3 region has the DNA TGTGCCAGCAGCTTGAGCCCTATCAATGAGCAGTTCTTC.

CDR3 nucleotide sequence: TGTGCCAGCAGTGAGACTAGCGGGAGGGCCGGGGGCACAGATACGCAGTATTTT. As protein: CASSETSGRAGGTDTQYF. V is TRBV25-1 and J is TRBJ2-3, with TRBD2 matching over 14 bases. CDR3 size: 18 residues. The germline V gene has CDR1 MGHDK and CDR2 SYGVNS. After removal of 3 bases from V and 1 base from J, the junction contained 6 bases not matched to a gene.

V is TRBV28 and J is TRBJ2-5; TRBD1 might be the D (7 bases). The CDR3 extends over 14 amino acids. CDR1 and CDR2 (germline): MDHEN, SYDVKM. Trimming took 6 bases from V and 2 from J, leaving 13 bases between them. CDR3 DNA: TGTGCCAGCAGGGGCGGGACAGCACAAGAGACCCAGTACTTC. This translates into CASRGGTAQETQYF.

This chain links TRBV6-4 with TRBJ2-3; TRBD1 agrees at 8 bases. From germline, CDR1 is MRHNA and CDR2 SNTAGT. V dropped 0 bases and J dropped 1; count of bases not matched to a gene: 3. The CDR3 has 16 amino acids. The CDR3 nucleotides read TGTGCCAGCAGTGACTCGTCAGGGGGCGGCACAGATACGCAGTATTTT. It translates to CASSDSSGGGTDTQYF.

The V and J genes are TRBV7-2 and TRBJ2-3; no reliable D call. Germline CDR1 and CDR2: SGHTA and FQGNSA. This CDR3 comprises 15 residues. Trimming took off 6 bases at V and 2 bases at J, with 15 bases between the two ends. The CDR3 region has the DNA TGTGCCAGCAGTCCCCAGGTGAAAAACACAGATACGCAGTATTTT. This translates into CASSPQVKNTDTQYF.

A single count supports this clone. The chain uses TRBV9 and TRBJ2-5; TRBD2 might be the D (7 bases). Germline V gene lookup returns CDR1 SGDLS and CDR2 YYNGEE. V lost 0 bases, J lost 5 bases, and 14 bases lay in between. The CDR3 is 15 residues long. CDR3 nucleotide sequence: TGTGCCAGCAGCGTAGAGGGGGGGGCACACGAGACCCAGTACTTC. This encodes CASSVEGGAHETQYF.

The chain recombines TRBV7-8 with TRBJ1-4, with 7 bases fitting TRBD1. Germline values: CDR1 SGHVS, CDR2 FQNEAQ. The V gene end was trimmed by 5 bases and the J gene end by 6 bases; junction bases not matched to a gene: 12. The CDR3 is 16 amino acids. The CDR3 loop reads CASSRRDDRADEKLFF. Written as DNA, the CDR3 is TGTGCCAGCAGCCGACGCGATGACAGGGCGGATGAAAAACTGTTTTTT.

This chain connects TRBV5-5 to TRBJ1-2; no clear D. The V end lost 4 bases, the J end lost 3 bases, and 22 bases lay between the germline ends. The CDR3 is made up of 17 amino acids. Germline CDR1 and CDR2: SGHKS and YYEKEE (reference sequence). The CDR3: CASSLSRPGSQDYGYTF. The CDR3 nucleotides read TGTGCCAGCAGCCTGAGCCGTCCGGGGAGTCAGGACTATGGCTACACCTTC.

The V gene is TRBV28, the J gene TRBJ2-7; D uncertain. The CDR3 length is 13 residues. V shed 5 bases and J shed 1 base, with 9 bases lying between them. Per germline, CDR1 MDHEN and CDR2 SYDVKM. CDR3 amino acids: CASSNSDSYEQYF. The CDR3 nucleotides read TGTGCCAGCAGTAATAGTGATTCCTACGAGCAGTACTTC.

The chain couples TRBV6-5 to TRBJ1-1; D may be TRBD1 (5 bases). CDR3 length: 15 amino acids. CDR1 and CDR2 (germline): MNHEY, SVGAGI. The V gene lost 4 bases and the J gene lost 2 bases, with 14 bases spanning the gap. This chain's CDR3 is CASSSGRGRNTEAFF. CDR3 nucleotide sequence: TGTGCCAGCAGTTCCGGACGGGGGAGAAACACTGAAGCTTTCTTT.

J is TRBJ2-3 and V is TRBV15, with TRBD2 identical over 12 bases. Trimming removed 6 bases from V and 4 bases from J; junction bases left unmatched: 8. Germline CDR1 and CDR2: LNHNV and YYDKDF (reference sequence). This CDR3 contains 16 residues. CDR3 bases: TGTGCCACCAGAATGGATGGGACTAGCGGGTCAGATACGCAGTATTTT. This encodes CATRMDGTSGSDTQYF.

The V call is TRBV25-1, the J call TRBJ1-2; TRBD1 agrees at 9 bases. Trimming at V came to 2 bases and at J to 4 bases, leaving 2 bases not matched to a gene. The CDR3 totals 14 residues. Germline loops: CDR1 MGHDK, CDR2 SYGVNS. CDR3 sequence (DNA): TGTGCCAGCAGTGAAGACAGGGGGAGCTATGGCTACACCTTC. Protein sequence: CASSEDRGSYGYTF.

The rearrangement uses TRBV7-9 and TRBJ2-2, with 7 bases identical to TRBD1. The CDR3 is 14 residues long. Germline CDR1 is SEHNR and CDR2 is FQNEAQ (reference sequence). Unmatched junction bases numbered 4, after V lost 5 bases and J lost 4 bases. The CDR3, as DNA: TGTGCCAGCAGCCTACAGGGGCTCACCGGGGAGCTGTTTTTT. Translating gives CASSLQGLTGELFF.

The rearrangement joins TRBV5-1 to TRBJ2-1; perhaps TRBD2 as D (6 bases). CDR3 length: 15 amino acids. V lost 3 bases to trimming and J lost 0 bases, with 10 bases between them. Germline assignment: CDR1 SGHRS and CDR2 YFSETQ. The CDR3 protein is CASSYRDFSYNEQFF. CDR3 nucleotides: TGCGCCAGCAGCTACCGGGACTTCTCCTACAATGAGCAGTTCTTC. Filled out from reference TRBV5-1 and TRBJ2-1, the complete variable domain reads KAGVTQTPRYLIKTRGQQVTLSCSPISGHRSVSWYQQTPGQGLQFLFEYFSETQRNKGNFPGRFSGRQFSNSRSEMNVSTLELGDSALYLCASSYRDFSYNEQFFGPGTRLTVL.

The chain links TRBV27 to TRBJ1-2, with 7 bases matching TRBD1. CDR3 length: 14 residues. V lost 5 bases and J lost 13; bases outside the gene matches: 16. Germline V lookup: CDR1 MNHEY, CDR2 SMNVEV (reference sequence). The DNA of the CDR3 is TGTGCCAGCAGTCTCCGTCCCGGGACAGACTCGGTCACCTTC. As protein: CASSLRPGTDSVTF.

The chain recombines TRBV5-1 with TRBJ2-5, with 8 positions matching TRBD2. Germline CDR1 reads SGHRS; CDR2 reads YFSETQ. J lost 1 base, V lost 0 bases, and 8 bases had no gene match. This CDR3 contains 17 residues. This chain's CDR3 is CASSLAGVAGSQETQYF. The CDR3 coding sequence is TGCGCCAGCAGCTTGGCCGGAGTAGCGGGATCCCAAGAGACCCAGTACTTC. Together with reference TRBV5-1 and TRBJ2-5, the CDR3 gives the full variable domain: KAGVTQTPRYLIKTRGQQVTLSCSPISGHRSVSWYQQTPGQGLQFLFEYFSETQRNKGNFPGRFSGRQFSNSRSEMNVSTLELGDSALYLCASSLAGVAGSQETQYFGPGTRLLVL.

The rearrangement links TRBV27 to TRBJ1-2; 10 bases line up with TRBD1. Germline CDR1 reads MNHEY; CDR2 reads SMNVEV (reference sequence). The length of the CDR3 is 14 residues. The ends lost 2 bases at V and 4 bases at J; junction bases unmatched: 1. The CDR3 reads CASSLGTGVYGYTF. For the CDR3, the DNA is TGTGCCAGCAGTTTAGGGACAGGGGTCTATGGCTACACCTTC.

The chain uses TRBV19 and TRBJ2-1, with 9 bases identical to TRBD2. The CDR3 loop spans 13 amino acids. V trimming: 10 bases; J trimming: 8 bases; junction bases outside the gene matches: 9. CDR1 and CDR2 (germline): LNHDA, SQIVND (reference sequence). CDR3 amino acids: CATRREGQYEQFF. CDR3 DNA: TGTGCCACCCGGCGGGAGGGCCAGTATGAGCAGTTCTTC.

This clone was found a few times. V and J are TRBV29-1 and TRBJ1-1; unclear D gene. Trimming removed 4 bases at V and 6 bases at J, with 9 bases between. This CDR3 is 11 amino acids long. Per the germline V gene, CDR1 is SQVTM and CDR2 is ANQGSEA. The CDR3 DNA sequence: TGCAGCGTTGGGGCAGAAGCTGAAGCTTTCTTT. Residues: CSVGAEAEAFF.

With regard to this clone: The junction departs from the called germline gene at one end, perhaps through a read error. The CDR3 here is CAWSVGGSHEQYF. CDR3 DNA sequence: TGTGCCTGGAGCGTGGGAGGCTCCCACGAGCAGTACTTC. The rearrangement uses TRBV30 and TRBJ2-7, with TRBD2 as a possible D gene (6 bases). The CDR3 has 13 amino acids. Germline values: CDR1 GTSNPN, CDR2 SVGIG (reference sequence).

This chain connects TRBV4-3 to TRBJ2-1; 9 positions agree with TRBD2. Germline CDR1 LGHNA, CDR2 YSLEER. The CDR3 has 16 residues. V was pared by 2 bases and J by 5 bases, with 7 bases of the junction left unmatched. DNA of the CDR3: TGCGCCAGCAGCCAACCCTTAGCGGGAGCGCACAATGAGCAGTTCTTC. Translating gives CASSQPLAGAHNEQFF.

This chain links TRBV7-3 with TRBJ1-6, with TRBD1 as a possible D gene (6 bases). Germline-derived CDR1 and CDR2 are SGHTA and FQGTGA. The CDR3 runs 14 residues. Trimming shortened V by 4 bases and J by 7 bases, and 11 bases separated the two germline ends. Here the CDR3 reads CASSSRGYNSPLHF. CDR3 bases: TGTGCCAGCAGCTCCAGGGGTTACAATTCACCCCTCCACTTT.